The rows below give T cell receptor beta chains drawn from one sample of a study of T cells after yellow fever vaccination. TCRdb recomputed calls from the 5' RACE reads with MiXCR, one row per CDR3 protein. The table lists 340,000 or so distinct CDR3 sequences, approximately 12% of them singletons, with approximately 3.3% in the top ten. The sample was CD4+ T cells sorted from PBMCs, taken 15 days after the yellow fever booster vaccination. All receptors come from a man between 18 and 29 years old who received the YFV17D yellow fever vaccine. The CDR3 runs from the conserved cysteine through the conserved F or W. Fields, in order: V gene, J gene, CDR3 protein.

>TRBV7-2|TRBJ1-2
CASRRPGVNYGYTF
>TRBV9|TRBJ2-7
CASGRGRRYDEQYF
>TRBV11-2|TRBJ2-1
CASSPGTSDVGEQFF
>TRBV12-3/TRBV12-4|TRBJ1-1
CASSFERLGTAFF
>TRBV20-1|TRBJ2-3
CSARPSGGATDTQYF
>TRBV3-1|TRBJ2-5
CASSQQRLKETQYF
>TRBV7-3|TRBJ1-2
CASSSPTGAVYGYTF
>TRBV5-1|TRBJ2-7
CASSLETSAYEQYF
>TRBV28|TRBJ2-5
CASSLDYPKETQYF
>TRBV7-9|TRBJ2-2
CASSPQPSGGIGELFF
>TRBV6-5|TRBJ2-3
CASRPSGLPMGDTQYF
>TRBV6-2/TRBV6-3|TRBJ2-5
CASGAFGTQYF
>TRBV4-1|TRBJ1-2
CASSQLGGNYGYTF
>TRBV30|TRBJ2-1
CAWSGVWGWGEQFF
>TRBV6-5|TRBJ2-1
CASSYSARVRNEQFF
>TRBV6-5|TRBJ2-6
CASSYEGSGANVLTF
>TRBV20-1|TRBJ1-5
CSASLHTGGVQPQHF
>TRBV20-1|TRBJ2-3
CSAEPSLDPTDTQYF
>TRBV19|TRBJ1-2
CASQDRYYGYTF
>TRBV6-2/TRBV6-3|TRBJ2-1
CASRSLAGGHNEQFF
>TRBV12-3/TRBV12-4|TRBJ1-1
CASSFYAQGSPDTEAFF
>TRBV2|TRBJ1-4
CASRIVNEKLFF
>TRBV6-1|TRBJ1-4
CASRLGPNNEKLFF
>TRBV6-5|TRBJ1-6
CASSLYRGIAPLHF
>TRBV10-1|TRBJ2-7
CASSERGADSQYF
>TRBV7-8|TRBJ2-3
CASSFGLAGTTDTQYF
>TRBV3-1|TRBJ2-7
CASSPSGGYRTYEQYF
>TRBV12-3/TRBV12-4|TRBJ1-3
CASSFSENTIYF
>TRBV5-1|TRBJ1-6
CASSLDVHNSPLHF
>TRBV4-3|TRBJ2-1
CASSQDSYYNEQFF
>TRBV12-3/TRBV12-4|TRBJ2-7
CASTTSGTVYEQYF
>TRBV12-3/TRBV12-4|TRBJ2-5
CASSLGTATQYF
>TRBV5-6|TRBJ2-3
CASSSSGGAFTDTQYF
>TRBV5-4|TRBJ2-5
CASSLQVQKETQYF
>TRBV7-9|TRBJ1-4
CASRFGDATNEKLFF
>TRBV5-1|TRBJ2-4
CASSNWQGNIQYF
>TRBV14|TRBJ1-1
CASSQTSGGSAFF
>TRBV5-1|TRBJ2-5
CASSSGGTPQETQYF
>TRBV6-1|TRBJ1-2
CASSGLINYGYTF
>TRBV6-2/TRBV6-3|TRBJ1-2
CASSYSPSNVYGYTF
>TRBV5-1|TRBJ1-1
CASSVYREGTEAFF
>TRBV12-3/TRBV12-4|TRBJ2-7
CASSLPGLAGFYEQYF
>TRBV29-1|TRBJ1-2
CSVASRTGEWRNYGYTF
>TRBV6-5|TRBJ2-4
CASSYSKSRAKNIQYF
>TRBV27|TRBJ2-5
CASKEGRGQETQYF
>TRBV10-3|TRBJ1-2
CAISESSRELSLYGYTF
>TRBV10-3|TRBJ2-7
CAISELPGQVYEQYF
>TRBV12-3/TRBV12-4|TRBJ2-6
CATLRGPSGANVLTF
>TRBV4-3|TRBJ2-3
CASSHEGTDYTDTQYF
>TRBV12-3/TRBV12-4|TRBJ2-5
CASSLWGARAIAYF
>TRBV4-2|TRBJ2-2
CASSRPGATGGELFF
>TRBV20-1|TRBJ2-7
CSAREGFAYEQYF
>TRBV6-2/TRBV6-3|TRBJ1-1
CASSSHLGALAEAFF
>TRBV7-2|TRBJ1-2
CASSKRPGGVDYGYTF
>TRBV5-5|TRBJ2-5
CASSLANLADGTQYF
>TRBV5-1|TRBJ1-6
CASSHDYGDYNSPLHF
>TRBV20-1|TRBJ2-4
CSARARTGRDGGIQYF
>TRBV4-1|TRBJ1-4
CASSAEGGSEKLFF